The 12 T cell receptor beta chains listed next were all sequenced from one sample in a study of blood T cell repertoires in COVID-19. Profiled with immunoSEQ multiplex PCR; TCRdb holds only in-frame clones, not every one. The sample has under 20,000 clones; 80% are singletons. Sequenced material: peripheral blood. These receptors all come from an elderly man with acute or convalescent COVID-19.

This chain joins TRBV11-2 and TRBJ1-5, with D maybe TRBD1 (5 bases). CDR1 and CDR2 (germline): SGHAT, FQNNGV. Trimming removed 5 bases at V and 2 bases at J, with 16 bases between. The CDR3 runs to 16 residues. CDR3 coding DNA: TGTGCCAGCAGCCCGGGGGGGAGGGGCGGCAATCAGCCCCAGCATTTT. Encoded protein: CASSPGGRGGNQPQHF.

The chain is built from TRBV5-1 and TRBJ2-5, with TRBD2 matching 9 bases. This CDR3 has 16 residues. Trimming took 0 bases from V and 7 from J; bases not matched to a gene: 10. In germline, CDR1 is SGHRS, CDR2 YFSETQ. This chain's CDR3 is CASSLEVAGVLGTQYF. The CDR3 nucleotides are TGCGCCAGCAGCTTGGAAGTAGCGGGGGTCCTGGGGACCCAGTACTTC.

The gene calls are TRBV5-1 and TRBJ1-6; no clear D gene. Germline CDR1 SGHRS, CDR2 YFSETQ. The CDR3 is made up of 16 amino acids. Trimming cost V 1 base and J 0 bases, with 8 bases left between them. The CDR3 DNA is TGCGCCAGCAGCTTGAGTTTGAGCTCCTATAATTCACCCCTCCACTTT. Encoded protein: CASSLSLSSYNSPLHF. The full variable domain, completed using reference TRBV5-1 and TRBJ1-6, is KAGVTQTPRYLIKTRGQQVTLSCSPISGHRSVSWYQQTPGQGLQFLFEYFSETQRNKGNFPGRFSGRQFSNSRSEMNVSTLELGDSALYLCASSLSLSSYNSPLHFGNGTRLTVT.

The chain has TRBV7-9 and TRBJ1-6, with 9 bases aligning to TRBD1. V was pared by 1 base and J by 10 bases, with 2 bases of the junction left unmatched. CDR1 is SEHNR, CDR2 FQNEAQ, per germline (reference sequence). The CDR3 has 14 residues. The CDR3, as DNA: TGTGCCAGCAGCTTAGGGACAGGGGAATCACCCCTCCACTTT. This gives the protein CASSLGTGESPLHF.

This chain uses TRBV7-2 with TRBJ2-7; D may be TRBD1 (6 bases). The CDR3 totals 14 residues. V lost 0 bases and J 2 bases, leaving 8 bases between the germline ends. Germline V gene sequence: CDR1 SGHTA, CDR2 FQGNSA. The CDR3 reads CASSLAPGAYEQYF. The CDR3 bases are TGTGCCAGCAGCTTAGCGCCAGGGGCCTACGAGCAGTACTTC. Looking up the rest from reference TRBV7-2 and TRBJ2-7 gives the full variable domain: GAGVSQSPSNKVTEKGKDVELRCDPISGHTALYWYRQSLGQGLEFLIYFQGNSAPDKSGLPSDRFSAERTGGSVSTLTIQRTQQEDSAVYLCASSLAPGAYEQYFGPGTRLTVT.

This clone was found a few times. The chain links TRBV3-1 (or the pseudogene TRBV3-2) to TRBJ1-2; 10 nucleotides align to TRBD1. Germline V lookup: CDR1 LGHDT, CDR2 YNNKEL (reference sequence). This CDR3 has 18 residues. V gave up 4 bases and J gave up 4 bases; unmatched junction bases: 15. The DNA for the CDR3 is TGTGCCAGCAGCCCGGGACAGGGGACGAGGACCTTAAGCTATGGCTACACCTTC. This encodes CASSPGQGTRTLSYGYTF.

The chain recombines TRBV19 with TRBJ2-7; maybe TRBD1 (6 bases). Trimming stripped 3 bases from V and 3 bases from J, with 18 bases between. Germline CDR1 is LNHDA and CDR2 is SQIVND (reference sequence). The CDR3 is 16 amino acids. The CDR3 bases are TGTGCCAGTAGTATTGTAGCTGGGGGCGCTGGCTACGAGCAGTACTTC. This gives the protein CASSIVAGGAGYEQYF. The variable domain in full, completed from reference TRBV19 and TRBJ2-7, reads DGGITQSPKYLFRKEGQNVTLSCEQNLNHDAMYWYRQDPGQGLRLIYYSQIVNDFQKGDIAEGYSVSREKKESFPLTVTSAQKNPTAFYLCASSIVAGGAGYEQYFGPGTRLTVT.

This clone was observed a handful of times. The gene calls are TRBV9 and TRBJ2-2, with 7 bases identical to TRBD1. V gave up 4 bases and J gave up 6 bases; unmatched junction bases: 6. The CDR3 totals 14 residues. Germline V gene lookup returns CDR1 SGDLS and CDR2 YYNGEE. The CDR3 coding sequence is TGTGCCAGCAGCCTGACAGGGCTGGCCGGGGAGCTGTTTTTT. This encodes CASSLTGLAGELFF.

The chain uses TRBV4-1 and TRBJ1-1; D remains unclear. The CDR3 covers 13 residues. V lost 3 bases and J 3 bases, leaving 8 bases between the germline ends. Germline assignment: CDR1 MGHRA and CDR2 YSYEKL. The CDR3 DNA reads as TGCGCCAGCAGCCAGATCGGGTACACTGAAGCTTTCTTT. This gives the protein CASSQIGYTEAFF.

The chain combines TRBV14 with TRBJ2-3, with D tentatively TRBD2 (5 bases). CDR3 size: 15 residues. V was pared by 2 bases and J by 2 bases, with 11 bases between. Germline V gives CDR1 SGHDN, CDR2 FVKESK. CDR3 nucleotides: TGTGCCAGCAGCCAATACGGACTCCCCACAGATACGCAGTATTTT. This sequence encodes CASSQYGLPTDTQYF.

In nucleotides, the CDR3 is TGTGCCAGCAGCTTAGGAGGACGGGACAGGGGAAATCAGCCCCAGCATTTT. This translates into CASSLGGRDRGNQPQHF. This chain connects TRBV7-9 to TRBJ1-5, with 10 bases matching TRBD1. Trimming at V came to 1 base and at J to 4 bases, leaving 7 bases not matched to a gene. Germline lookup yields CDR1 SEHNR and CDR2 FQNEAQ (reference sequence). The CDR3 totals 17 residues. The full variable domain, with the rest looked up from reference TRBV7-9 and TRBJ1-5, is DTGVSQNPRHKITKRGQNVTFRCDPISEHNRLYWYRQTLGQGPEFLTYFQNEAQLEKSRLLSDRFSAERPKGSFSTLEIQRTEQGDSAMYLCASSLGGRDRGNQPQHFGDGTRLSIL.

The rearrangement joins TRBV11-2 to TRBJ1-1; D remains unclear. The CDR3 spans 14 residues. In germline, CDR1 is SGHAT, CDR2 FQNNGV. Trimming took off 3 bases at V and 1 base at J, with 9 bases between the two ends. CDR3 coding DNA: TGTGCCAGCAGCTTGAATAGCGGGAACACTGAAGCTTTCTTT. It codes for CASSLNSGNTEAFF.